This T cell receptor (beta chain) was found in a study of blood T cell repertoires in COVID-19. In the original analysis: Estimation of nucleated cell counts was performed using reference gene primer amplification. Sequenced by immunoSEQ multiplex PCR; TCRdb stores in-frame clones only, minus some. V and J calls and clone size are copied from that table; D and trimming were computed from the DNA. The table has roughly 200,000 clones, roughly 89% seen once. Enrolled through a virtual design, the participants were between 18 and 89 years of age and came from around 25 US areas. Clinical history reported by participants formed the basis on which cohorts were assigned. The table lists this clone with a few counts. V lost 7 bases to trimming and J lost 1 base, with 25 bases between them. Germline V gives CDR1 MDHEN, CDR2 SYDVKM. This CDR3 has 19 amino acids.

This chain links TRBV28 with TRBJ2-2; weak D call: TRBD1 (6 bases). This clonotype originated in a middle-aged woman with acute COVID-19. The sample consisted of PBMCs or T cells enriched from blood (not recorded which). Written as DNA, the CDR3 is TGTGCCAGCACCCCCGGGGACATGCACGTAGGAAAGAACACCGGGGAGCTGTTTTTT. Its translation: CASTPGDMHVGKNTGELFF.